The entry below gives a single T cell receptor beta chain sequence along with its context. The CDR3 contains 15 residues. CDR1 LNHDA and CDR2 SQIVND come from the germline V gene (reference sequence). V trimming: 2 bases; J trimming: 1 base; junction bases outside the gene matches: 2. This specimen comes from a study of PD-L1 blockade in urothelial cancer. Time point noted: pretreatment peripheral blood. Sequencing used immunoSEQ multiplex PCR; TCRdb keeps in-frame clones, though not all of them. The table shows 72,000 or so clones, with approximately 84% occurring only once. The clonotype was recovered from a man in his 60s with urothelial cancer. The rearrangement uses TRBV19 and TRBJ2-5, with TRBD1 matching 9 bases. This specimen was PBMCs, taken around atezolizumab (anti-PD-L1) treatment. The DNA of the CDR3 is TGTGCCAGTAGTATATTGGGACAGGGCCAAGAGACCCAGTACTTC. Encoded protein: CASSILGQGQETQYF.